The entry that follows covers one TCR beta chain sequence. Antigen specificity is unknown. The record originates from a study of T cell responses to AZD1222 COVID-19 vaccine. Study context: Pooling was applied to second doses at about 4 or about 12 weeks. Points from the study as a whole: Only five or six AZD1222 recipients tested seropositive at baseline. Increases in Spike-specific TCR breadth and depth were seen after two AZD1222 doses. Researchers took repertoire samples only after the peak T cell response had come.

The CDR3 has 16 residues. Germline V CDR1 and CDR2: SGDLS, YYNGEE. V dropped 1 base and J dropped 8; count of bases not matched to a gene: 9. The table came from immunoSEQ multiplex PCR; TCRdb's copy has only in-frame clones and leaves some out. Of about 180,000 clones in the sample, 85% to 90% were seen once. The material sequenced was peripheral blood, taken on day 0 of AZD1222 vaccination. This TCR came from an adult in good health. V gene TRBV9 combines with J gene TRBJ2-2; 9 positions match TRBD1. The DNA for the CDR3 is TGTGCCAGCAGCGTAACAGGGGGCAGATTCGGAGGGGAGCTGTTTTTT. It is translated as CASSVTGGRFGGELFF.